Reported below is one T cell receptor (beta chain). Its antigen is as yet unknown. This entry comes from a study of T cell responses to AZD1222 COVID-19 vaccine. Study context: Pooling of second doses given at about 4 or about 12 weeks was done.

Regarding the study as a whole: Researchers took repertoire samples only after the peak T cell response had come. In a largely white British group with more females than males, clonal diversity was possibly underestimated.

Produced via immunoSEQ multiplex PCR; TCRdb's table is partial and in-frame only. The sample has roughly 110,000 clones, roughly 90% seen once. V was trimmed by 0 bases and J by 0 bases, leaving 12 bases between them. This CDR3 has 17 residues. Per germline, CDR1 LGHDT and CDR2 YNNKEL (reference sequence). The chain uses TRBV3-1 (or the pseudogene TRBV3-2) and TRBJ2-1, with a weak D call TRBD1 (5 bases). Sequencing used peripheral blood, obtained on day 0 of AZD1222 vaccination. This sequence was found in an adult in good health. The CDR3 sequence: CASSQEGQSSSYNEQFF. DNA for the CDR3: TGTGCCAGCAGCCAAGAGGGGCAGTCTAGCTCCTACAATGAGCAGTTCTTC.